A single count supports the clone carrying this TCR beta chain. One Seattle source followed patients from active infection through their disease course. Unmatched junction bases numbered 0, after V lost 7 bases and J lost 3 bases. The CDR3 runs to 12 residues. Germline V gives CDR1 SNHLY, CDR2 FYNNEI. In the source study's methods: Amplifying reference gene primers gave estimates of nucleated cell counts. Assay used: immunoSEQ multiplex PCR; TCRdb lists only in-frame clones, some missing. V and J calls and clone size are copied from that table; D and trimming were computed from the DNA. The sample lists 180,000 or so clones; roughly three quarters were seen once. The source of the sample is a study of blood T cell repertoires in COVID-19. Across the study: Samples came from the United States, Italy and Spain, spanning acute and convalescent COVID-19. PBMCs, B-cell-depleted T cells, or T cells provided the cDNA or gDNA that made up the material.

The source of this sequence is an elderly woman with COVID-19, enrolled during active disease. The sequencing sample was made of peripheral blood. V is TRBV2 and J is TRBJ2-7, with 10 positions matching TRBD2. Here the CDR3 DNA reads TGTGCCAGCAAGCGGGAGGGCTACGAGCAGTACTTC. As protein: CASKREGYEQYF.